These T cell receptor beta chains were read from a single sample in a study of CXCR3-negative and CXCR3-positive naive CD8 T cells. No DNA is given; TCRdb re-called the 5' RACE reads and lists each CDR3 protein once. The sample data list 120,000 to 150,000 distinct CDR3 sequences. Sequenced material: naive CXCR3+ CD8+ T cells from blood. The receptors were sampled from a human donor in good health. Some clones in this sample may be carry-over from other donors' samples. Each CDR3 is given with its conserved first and last residue.

v_gene	len	j_gene	CDR3aa
TRBV10-3	14	TRBJ2-3	CAISGLAGSDTQYF
TRBV3-1	14	TRBJ1-1	CASSQERQGIEAFF
TRBV12-3/TRBV12-4	12	TRBJ1-5	CASSFEHQPQHF
TRBV29-1	12	TRBJ2-1	CSVEGWSGVWFF
TRBV25-1	17	TRBJ1-3	CASSESGQGNWINTIYF
TRBV29-1	14	TRBJ2-7	CSVVLAANPYEQYF
TRBV20-1	14	TRBJ1-2	CSASPPLGGRGYTF
TRBV6-6	12	TRBJ1-1	CASTVGGTEAFF
TRBV28	15	TRBJ2-1	CASSLLWGKYNEQFF
TRBV28	16	TRBJ2-7	CASSLWEGPWRYEQYF
TRBV25-1	14	TRBJ1-1	CASSDSRGGTEAFF
TRBV7-3	13	TRBJ2-7	CASSFLVGSEQYF
TRBV13	14	TRBJ2-5	CASSLGTSGKTQYF
TRBV14	14	TRBJ2-7	CASSQGLALYEQYF
TRBV12-3/TRBV12-4	13	TRBJ2-5	CATAVLGQETQYF
TRBV7-9	16	TRBJ2-1	CASSLDRGPSYNEQFF
TRBV28	13	TRBJ1-6	CASLTGFNSPLHF
TRBV12-3/TRBV12-4	14	TRBJ2-1	CASSWVVSYNEQFF
TRBV20-1	15	TRBJ2-2	CSAPPASASTGELFF
TRBV30	17	TRBJ2-7	CAWSLTSGTKAPYEQYF
TRBV20-1	14	TRBJ2-4	CSARDAGFGNIQYF
TRBV28	14	TRBJ2-7	CASRWTSASYEQYF
TRBV29-1	14	TRBJ2-1	CSVELAGVSDEQFF